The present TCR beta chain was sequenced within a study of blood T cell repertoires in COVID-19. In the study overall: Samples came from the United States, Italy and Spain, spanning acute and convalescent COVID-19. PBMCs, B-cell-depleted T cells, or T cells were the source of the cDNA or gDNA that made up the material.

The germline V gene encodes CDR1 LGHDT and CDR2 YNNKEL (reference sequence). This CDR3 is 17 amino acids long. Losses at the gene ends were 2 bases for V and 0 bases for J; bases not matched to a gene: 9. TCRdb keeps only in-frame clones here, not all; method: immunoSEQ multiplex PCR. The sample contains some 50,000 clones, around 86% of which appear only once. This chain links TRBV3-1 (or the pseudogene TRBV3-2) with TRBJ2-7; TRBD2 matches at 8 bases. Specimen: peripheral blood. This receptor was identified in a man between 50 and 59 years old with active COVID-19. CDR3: CASSQKRERGPSYEQYF. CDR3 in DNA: TGTGCCAGCAGCCAAAAGCGGGAGCGGGGGCCCTCCTACGAGCAGTACTTC.